These 32 T cell receptor beta chains share one sample of origin, sequenced in a study of human T cells and chemical hapten exposure. Each CDR3 protein gets one entry after TCRdb re-called the RACE reads with MiXCR. The profile covers 350,000 to 450,000 distinct CDR3 sequences, with approximately 5.1% appearing a single time and 2% to 3% taken by the ten largest. This sample's time point: pre-sensitization, week 0. As to treatment: therapeutic diphenylcyclopropenone sensitization with weekly scalp DPC. This specimen consisted of whole blood, obtained in connection with sensitization to the hapten diphenylcyclopropenone (DPC). These receptors were collected from a woman aged 50 to 65 with alopecia areata. Some clones in this sample may be carry-over from other donors' samples.

This clonotype was recorded many times. The rearrangement uses TRBV21-1 and TRBJ1-5; TRBD1 reflects the table's D call only, with no check against the DNA. TRBV21-1 has pseudogene status. The CDR3 sequence is 19 residues long. The DNA of the CDR3 is TGTGCCAGCAGCAAAGGGTGGACAGACTTCTGTGATAGCAATCAGCCCCAGCATTTT. This codes for CASSKGWTDFCDSNQPQHF.

The rearrangement joins TRBV6-2 or TRBV6-3 to TRBJ2-3; 11 nucleotides match TRBD2. Germline-derived CDR1 and CDR2 are MNHEY and SVGEGT. With 0 bases clipped from V and 4 bases from J, the junction kept 12 bases outside the gene matches. CDR3 length: 19 amino acids. This CDR3 reads CASSYSTSGRIGVSDTQYF. The DNA of the CDR3 is TGTGCCAGCAGTTACTCTACTAGCGGGAGAATCGGGGTTTCAGATACGCAGTATTTT.

This clonotype was counted between two and nine times. This chain links TRBV4-2 with TRBJ2-7; unclear D gene. This CDR3 is 16 amino acids long. The germline V gene encodes CDR1 LGHNA and CDR2 YNFKEQ. V dropped 0 bases and J dropped 0 bases, with 12 bases sitting between them. CDR3 DNA sequence: TGTGCCAGCAGCCAAGATATGGCGATAAGCTCCTACGAGCAGTACTTC. Protein product: CASSQDMAISSYEQYF.

This clonotype has a count of ten or more. The chain combines TRBV29-1 with TRBJ1-1; the match to TRBD1 covers 7 bases. This CDR3 is built from 10 residues. The junction had 7 bases not matched to a gene; V was cut back by 7 bases and J by 11 bases. The V gene's germline CDR1 is SQVTM and CDR2 ANQGSEA. Here the CDR3 reads CSALGTEAFF. The DNA of the CDR3 is TGCAGCGCATTAGGGACAGAGGCTTTCTTT.

The rearrangement joins TRBV27 to TRBJ2-1, with D perhaps TRBD2 (6 bases). Germline V gene lookup returns CDR1 MNHEY and CDR2 SMNVEV (reference sequence). The CDR3 runs to 15 residues. V lost 6 bases and J 7 bases, leaving 19 bases between the germline ends. CDR3 loop: CASSLGGTPRNEQFF. The CDR3 DNA follows: TGTGCCAGCAGCCTGGGCGGGACTCCGAGGAATGAGCAGTTCTTC.

This clonotype was seen repeatedly, ten times or more. Because the CDR3 is missing its conserved closing phenylalanine or tryptophan, this is likely a read error. No DNA is shown, since the ends of the CDR3 on it are uncertain; the CDR3 is the one TCRdb lists. V usage is TRBV29-1 and J usage is TRBJ1-5; the D call in the table, TRBD1, was not verified against the DNA. Germline V gene data show CDR1 as SQVTM and CDR2 as ANQGSEA. The CDR3 is made up of 13 amino acids, end residues included. Here the CDR3 reads CSVSRAGDWRARI.

This clonotype showed up many times. The chain carries TRBV5-1 and TRBJ1-2; 7 bases are shared with TRBD1. Unmatched junction bases numbered 7, after V lost 4 bases and J lost 1 base. CDR3 length: 15 residues. Germline values: CDR1 SGHRS, CDR2 YFSETQ. In nucleotides, the CDR3 is TGCGCCAGCAGCGGCCGGACAGGCGTTAACTATGGCTACACCTTC. Translated, it gives CASSGRTGVNYGYTF.

In this sample, this clonotype turned up a few times. The gene calls are TRBV7-2 and TRBJ1-2; D is unresolved. The germline V gene encodes CDR1 SGHTA and CDR2 FQGNSA. V was clipped by 4 bases and J by 6 bases, with 9 bases between them. The CDR3 loop spans 12 amino acids. The CDR3 is CASSYGSDGYTF. The CDR3 nucleotides read TGTGCCAGCAGCTATGGGTCAGATGGCTACACCTTC.

This clonotype has ten or more counts. The chain couples TRBV6-5 to TRBJ1-5, with 8 bases lining up with TRBD1. Germline lookup yields CDR1 MNHEY and CDR2 SVGAGI. This CDR3 spans 17 amino acids. The V segment lost 1 base and the J segment 4 bases; nucleotides outside the gene matches: 9. The CDR3: CASSYCPSGQGNQPQHF. CDR3 DNA: TGTGCCAGCAGTTACTGCCCCTCCGGACAGGGTAATCAGCCCCAGCATTTT.

The rearrangement joins TRBV11-2 to TRBJ1-2; tentative D call: TRBD1 (6 bases). The length of the CDR3 is 15 residues. Germline loops: CDR1 SGHAT, CDR2 FQNNGV. Trimming stripped 0 bases from V and 7 bases from J, with 15 bases between. The CDR3 spells CASSLEGAVLAGYTF. The CDR3, as DNA: TGTGCCAGCAGCTTAGAGGGGGCGGTTTTGGCTGGCTACACCTTC.

This clonotype has a count of ten or more. The chain links TRBV19 to TRBJ2-7; D call uncertain. Germline CDR1 reads LNHDA; CDR2 reads SQIVND (reference sequence). This CDR3 is built from 14 residues. The V end lost 6 bases, the J end lost 5 bases, and 17 bases lay between the germline ends. The CDR3 protein is CASRLSPAAHEQYF. The CDR3 region has the DNA TGTGCCAGTAGGCTCAGCCCCGCCGCCCACGAGCAGTACTTC. The whole variable domain, remainder taken from reference TRBV19 and TRBJ2-7, is DGGITQSPKYLFRKEGQNVTLSCEQNLNHDAMYWYRQDPGQGLRLIYYSQIVNDFQKGDIAEGYSVSREKKESFPLTVTSAQKNPTAFYLCASRLSPAAHEQYFGPGTRLTVT.

The V and J genes are TRBV20-1 and TRBJ1-5, with D possibly being TRBD1 (5 bases). This CDR3 has 15 amino acids. Trimming took 6 bases from V and 0 from J, leaving 15 bases between them. Per germline, CDR1 DFQATT and CDR2 SNEGSKA (reference sequence). CDR3 nucleotide sequence: TGCAGTGCCCCCAGGGAGGGCCATAGCAATCAGCCCCAGCATTTT. It is translated as CSAPREGHSNQPQHF.

This clonotype has ten or more counts. The chain employs TRBV4-3 and TRBJ2-2; 12 bases are shared with TRBD2. The J segment lost 5 bases and the V segment lost 2 bases, leaving 3 bases of the junction unmatched. This CDR3 contains 16 residues. Germline V gene sequence: CDR1 LGHNA, CDR2 YSLEER. The CDR3 nucleotides read TGCGCCAGCAGCCAACAACTAGCGGGAGGAACCGGGGAGCTGTTTTTT. It codes for CASSQQLAGGTGELFF.

The chain carries TRBV15 and TRBJ2-2; D possibly matches TRBD1 or TRBD2 (6 bases each). Between the trimmed V and J ends, which lost 0 bases and 2 bases, there was a span of 10 bases. CDR1 is LNHNV and CDR2 is YYDKDF in the germline V gene (reference sequence). There are 16 residues in the CDR3. CDR3 sequence reads: CATSREGGGNTGELFF. DNA of the CDR3: TGTGCCACCAGCAGAGAGGGGGGCGGCAACACCGGGGAGCTGTTTTTT.

The rearrangement uses TRBV7-9 and TRBJ2-1, with a tentative D call TRBD1 (6 bases). The CDR3 is 14 amino acids. Germline V gene sequence: CDR1 SEHNR, CDR2 FQNEAQ (reference sequence). V gave up 5 bases and J gave up 8 bases, with 16 bases separating them. The CDR3 here is CASSLLQGSDEQFF. The CDR3 DNA reads as TGTGCCAGCAGCCTCCTACAGGGAAGCGATGAGCAGTTCTTC.

This clonotype has at least ten counts. V and J are TRBV10-3 and TRBJ2-3; no reliable D call. The CDR3 is made up of 14 amino acids. CDR1 ENHRY and CDR2 SYGVKD come from the germline V gene. Deletions cut 4 bases from V and 3 bases from J, with 11 bases between. The chain's CDR3 is CAISGPDRTDTQYF. CDR3 sequence (DNA): TGTGCCATCAGTGGGCCCGACCGAACAGATACGCAGTATTTT.

This clonotype was seen repeatedly, ten times or more. The chain has TRBV18 and TRBJ1-2; 7 nucleotides agree with TRBD1. CDR1 is KGHSH and CDR2 is LQKENI in the germline V gene. This CDR3 spans 13 amino acids. Germline trimming cut 3 bases from V and 5 bases from J; bases unmatched to any gene: 3. The CDR3, as DNA: TGTGCCAGCTCACCGCAGGGGGAGTATGGCTACACCTTC. Amino acids: CASSPQGEYGYTF.

The V call is TRBV10-3, the J call TRBJ2-3, with 11 bases that match TRBD1. The trim removed 6 bases at V and 1 base at J, leaving 3 bases unmatched. This CDR3 is built from 15 residues. Per germline, CDR1 ENHRY and CDR2 SYGVKD. CDR3 in amino acids: CAIRTDRGRTDTQYF. Written as DNA, the CDR3 is TGTGCCATCAGAACGGACAGGGGGCGCACAGATACGCAGTATTTT.

This clonotype was recorded at least ten times. This sequence joins TRBV15 and TRBJ2-7; 7 bases fit TRBD1. CDR1 is LNHNV and CDR2 is YYDKDF in the germline V gene (reference sequence). The CDR3 covers 14 residues. J gave up 4 bases and V 6 bases, and 9 bases lay outside the gene matches. CDR3 sequence: CATRGGPAPYEQYF. The CDR3 DNA reads TGTGCCACCAGAGGGGGCCCAGCACCGTACGAGCAGTACTTC.

In its sample, this clonotype was seen many times. J is TRBJ2-1 and V is TRBV20-1; 7 nucleotides match TRBD2. This CDR3 region has 14 residues. Germline assignment: CDR1 DFQATT and CDR2 SNEGSKA (reference sequence). After removal of 1 base from V and 11 bases from J, the junction contained 11 bases not matched to a gene. CDR3 sequence (DNA): TGCAGTGCTAGAGCAGGCCTCCAAGCGGGAAAGCAGTTCTTC. Its translation is CSARAGLQAGKQFF.

The chain links TRBV9 to TRBJ2-1, with TRBD2 matching 11 bases. Trimming took 4 bases from V and 9 from J; bases not matched to a gene: 12. The germline V gene has CDR1 SGDLS and CDR2 YYNGEE. CDR3 length: 16 amino acids. The DNA for the CDR3 is TGTGCCAGCAGCTCCCCAATACTAGCGGGAGAGGCTGAGCAGTTCTTC. Encoded protein: CASSSPILAGEAEQFF.

Ten or more counts support this clonotype. The J gene is TRBJ2-7, the V gene TRBV5-5; D is unclear. With 0 bases removed from V and 0 bases from J, the gap between germline ends came to 13 bases. Germline V gene lookup returns CDR1 SGHKS and CDR2 YYEKEE (reference sequence). The CDR3 extends over 16 amino acids. The CDR3 protein is CASSLDGSWSSYEQYF. The CDR3 bases are TGTGCCAGCAGCTTGGACGGCTCCTGGAGCTCCTACGAGCAGTACTTC.

This clonotype was counted only a few times. This chain uses TRBV6-6 with TRBJ1-2; D possibly corresponds to TRBD1 (6 bases). Looked up from germline, CDR1 is MNHNY and CDR2 is SVGAGI (reference sequence). V lost 5 bases and J 4 bases, leaving 17 bases between the germline ends. This CDR3 has 15 residues. The CDR3 protein is CASSPGGQGIYGYTF. The CDR3 DNA reads as TGTGCCAGCAGTCCGGGAGGGCAGGGGATCTATGGCTACACCTTC.

This clonotype occurred a few times. This chain links TRBV7-9 with TRBJ2-7; 11 nucleotides line up with TRBD1. This CDR3 region has 14 residues. V lost 6 bases and J lost 5; bases outside the gene matches: 6. The germline CDR1 and CDR2 sequences are SEHNR and FQNEAQ (reference sequence). The CDR3 DNA is TGTGCCAGCAGACCCGGACAGGGGGCGAACGAGCAGTACTTC. This sequence encodes CASRPGQGANEQYF.

This clonotype showed up many times. This chain uses TRBV12-3 or TRBV12-4 with TRBJ1-1; D call uncertain. Deletions cut 5 bases from V and 9 bases from J, with 16 bases between. The CDR3 sequence is 13 residues long. As DNA, the CDR3 is TGTGCCAGCAGTCCCTCCGGGTCAACAAAAGCTTTCTTT. Encoded protein: CASSPSGSTKAFF.

This clonotype has more than one count but fewer than ten. CDR3 sequence: CASSVGQSPYEQYF. The CDR3 DNA reads as TGTGCCAGCAGCGTAGGGCAGAGTCCCTACGAGCAGTACTTC. The chain links TRBV9 to TRBJ2-7; the D is unclear. The CDR3 runs 14 residues. Looked up from germline, CDR1 is SGDLS and CDR2 is YYNGEE. V shed 0 bases and J shed 2 bases, with 9 bases lying between them.

The sample holds many counts of this clonotype. The CDR3 protein is CSASKGQGFQPQHF. In nucleotides, the CDR3 is TGCAGTGCTAGCAAGGGACAGGGGTTCCAGCCCCAGCATTTT. The V call is TRBV20-1, the J call TRBJ1-5; 10 bases are a match to TRBD1. The J segment lost 7 bases and the V segment lost 3 bases, leaving 6 bases of the junction unmatched. The CDR3 covers 14 residues. Per the germline V gene, CDR1 is DFQATT and CDR2 is SNEGSKA (reference sequence).

The rearrangement uses TRBV5-4 and TRBJ2-2; D unclear. Germline V CDR1 and CDR2: SGHNT, YYREEE (reference sequence). The CDR3 loop spans 15 amino acids. The ends were cut back, 2 bases at V and 5 bases at J, with 13 bases in the middle. In DNA, the CDR3 is TGTGCCAGCAGCTTAGCGACCGGAATTACCGGGGAGCTGTTTTTT. This codes for CASSLATGITGELFF.

A few counts support this clonotype. This chain's CDR3 is CASSSQVAGAQHTQYF. In DNA form, the CDR3 reads TGCGCCAGCAGCTCCCAGGTAGCGGGAGCTCAACATACGCAGTATTTT. The chain uses TRBV5-1 and TRBJ2-3; 9 nucleotides agree with TRBD2. CDR1 and CDR2 from the germline V gene are SGHRS and YFSETQ. V shed 3 bases, J shed 7 bases, and the junction held 12 bases outside the gene matches. This CDR3 is built from 16 residues.

This clonotype occurred many times. The chain employs TRBV20-1 and TRBJ2-1, with 9 bases identical to TRBD1. CDR1 DFQATT and CDR2 SNEGSKA come from the germline V gene (reference sequence). The CDR3 has 15 amino acids. The J segment lost 8 bases and the V segment lost 6 bases, leaving 14 bases of the junction unmatched. The chain's CDR3 is CSAPAGTGKRDEQFF. The CDR3 DNA is TGCAGTGCCCCAGCTGGGACAGGGAAGAGGGATGAGCAGTTCTTC.

The chain employs TRBV7-9 and TRBJ2-7, with D perhaps being TRBD1 or TRBD2 (5 bases each). CDR1 is SEHNR, CDR2 FQNEAQ, per germline (reference sequence). V lost 5 bases and J lost 2, with 13 bases in between. This CDR3 region has 14 residues. CDR3 protein: CASSHRDGPYEQYF. CDR3 nucleotides: TGTGCCAGCAGCCACCGGGACGGACCCTACGAGCAGTACTTC.

This clonotype has more than one count but fewer than ten. The CDR3 region has the DNA TGTGCCAGCACCATAGGCCGAAACACTGAAGCTTTCTTT. Amino acids: CASTIGRNTEAFF. The V call is TRBV12-3 or TRBV12-4, the J call TRBJ1-1; D is ambiguous. Trimming shortened V by 7 bases and J by 2 bases, and 11 bases separated the two germline ends. This CDR3 spans 13 amino acids.